This is a list of T cell receptor beta chains from one sample in a study of blood T cell repertoires in COVID-19. Assay: immunoSEQ multiplex PCR; the TCRdb copy retains only in-frame clones and omits some. Among 110,000 to 150,000 clones listed, over 75% were seen once. The sequenced sample was peripheral blood. These receptors were obtained from a man aged 45 to 65 with acute or convalescent COVID-19. CDR3s include the opening cysteine and the closing phenylalanine or tryptophan. D genes are given only for firm matches. Some rows have no size entry. The others give once, few or many, or a class for an expanded clone.

clone size: .
D gene: TRBD1
V gene: TRBV6-6
J gene: TRBJ2-7
CDR3 DNA: TGTGCCAGCGGACAGGGAATCTCCTACGAGCAGTACTTC
CDR3 protein: CASGQGISYEQYF

clone size: .
D gene: TRBD1
V gene: TRBV5-1
J gene: TRBJ1-3
CDR3 DNA: TGCGCCAGCAGCGTGCCCAGGGGGTCTGGAAACACCATATATTTT
CDR3 protein: CASSVPRGSGNTIYF

clone size: .
D gene: .
V gene: TRBV7-6
J gene: TRBJ1-2
CDR3 DNA: TGTGCCAGCACAAGAGTCGGTGGCTACACCTTC
CDR3 protein: CASTRVGGYTF

clone size: .
D gene: .
V gene: TRBV4-1
J gene: TRBJ2-3
CDR3 DNA: TGCGCCAGCAGCCCCCCCGAGACAGGATACACAGATACGCAGTATTTT
CDR3 protein: CASSPPETGYTDTQYF

clone size: .
D gene: .
V gene: TRBV11-2
J gene: TRBJ1-1
CDR3 DNA: TGTGCCAGCAGCCGGCCCGGGAGAACGAACACTGAAGCTTTCTTT
CDR3 protein: CASSRPGRTNTEAFF

clone size: few
D gene: .
V gene: TRBV20-1
J gene: TRBJ1-5
CDR3 DNA: TGCAGTGCGAGTTCGGGGGGTAATCAGCCCCAGCATTTT
CDR3 protein: CSASSGGNQPQHF

clone size: .
D gene: .
V gene: TRBV10-3
J gene: TRBJ2-2
CDR3 DNA: TGTGCCATCCCTCAAGGCGGGACCGGGGAGCTGTTTTTT
CDR3 protein: CAIPQGGTGELFF

clone size: .
D gene: TRBD1
V gene: TRBV6-2/TRBV6-3
J gene: TRBJ1-4
CDR3 DNA: TGTGCCAGCAGTTACAAGGACAGGGAAAAACTGTTTTTT
CDR3 protein: CASSYKDREKLFF

clone size: .
D gene: TRBD1
V gene: TRBV9
J gene: TRBJ1-5
CDR3 DNA: TGTGCCAGCAGCCCCACCGGGACAGAGAATCAGCCCCAGCATTTT
CDR3 protein: CASSPTGTENQPQHF

clone size: .
D gene: TRBD2
V gene: TRBV28
J gene: TRBJ2-7
CDR3 DNA: TGTGCCAGCAGTTTCCGGGGGGTCCCAGGGCAGTACTTC
CDR3 protein: CASSFRGVPGQYF

clone size: .
D gene: .
V gene: TRBV6-6
J gene: TRBJ2-2
CDR3 DNA: TGTGCCAGCACAGGGGCCGGGGAGCTGTTTTTT
CDR3 protein: CASTGAGELFF

clone size: .
D gene: .
V gene: TRBV14
J gene: TRBJ2-1
CDR3 DNA: TGTGCCAGCAGCCAAGTAGGAGGGAGTGCGAACAATGAGCAGTTCTTC
CDR3 protein: CASSQVGGSANNEQFF

clone size: once
D gene: .
V gene: TRBV5-6
J gene: TRBJ2-7
CDR3 DNA: TGTGCCAGCAGCTTGGCCGCGGGCAAAACCTACGAGCAGTACTTC
CDR3 protein: CASSLAAGKTYEQYF

clone size: .
D gene: .
V gene: TRBV30
J gene: TRBJ2-2
CDR3 DNA: TGTGCCTGGAGAGGCCAGGGATCCGGGGAGCTGTTTTTT
CDR3 protein: CAWRGQGSGELFF

clone size: once
D gene: TRBD1
V gene: TRBV10-3
J gene: TRBJ1-1
CDR3 DNA: TGTGCCATCAGGGACAGGGGGATGAACACTGAAGCTTTCTTT
CDR3 protein: CAIRDRGMNTEAFF

clone size: .
D gene: TRBD1
V gene: TRBV25-1
J gene: TRBJ1-5
CDR3 DNA: TGTGCCAGCAGTCCCCGGACAGGGGGCAATCAGCCCCAGCATTTT
CDR3 protein: CASSPRTGGNQPQHF

clone size: .
D gene: .
V gene: TRBV30
J gene: TRBJ1-4
CDR3 DNA: TGTGCCTGGTGGAGGGAAAAACTGTTTTTT
CDR3 protein: CAWWREKLFF

clone size: .
D gene: .
V gene: TRBV10-3
J gene: TRBJ1-2
CDR3 DNA: TGTGCCATCAGTGAGTCCGTCCGGGTCGGCTACACCTTC
CDR3 protein: CAISESVRVGYTF